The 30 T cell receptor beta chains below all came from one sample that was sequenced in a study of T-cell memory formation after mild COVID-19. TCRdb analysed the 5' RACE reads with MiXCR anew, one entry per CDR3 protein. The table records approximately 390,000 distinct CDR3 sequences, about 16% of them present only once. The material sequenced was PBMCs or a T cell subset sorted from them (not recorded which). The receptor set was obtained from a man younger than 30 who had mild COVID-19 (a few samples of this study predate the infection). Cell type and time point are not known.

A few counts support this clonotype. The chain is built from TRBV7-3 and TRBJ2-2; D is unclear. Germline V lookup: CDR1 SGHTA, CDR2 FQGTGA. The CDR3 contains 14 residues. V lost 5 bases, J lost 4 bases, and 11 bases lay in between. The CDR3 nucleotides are TGTGCCAGCAGCGCCCAACCGGGCACCGGGGAGCTGTTTTTT. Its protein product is CASSAQPGTGELFF.

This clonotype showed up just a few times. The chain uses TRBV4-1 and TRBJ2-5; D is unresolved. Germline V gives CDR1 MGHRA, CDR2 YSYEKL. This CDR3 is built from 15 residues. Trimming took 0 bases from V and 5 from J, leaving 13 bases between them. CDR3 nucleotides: TGCGCCAGCAGCCAAGATGGGGTGCCGTTCGAGACCCAGTACTTC. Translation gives CASSQDGVPFETQYF.

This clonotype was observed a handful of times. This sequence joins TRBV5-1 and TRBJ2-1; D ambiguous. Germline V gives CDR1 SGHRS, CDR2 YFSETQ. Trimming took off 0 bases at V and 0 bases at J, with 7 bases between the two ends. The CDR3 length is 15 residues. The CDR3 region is CASSLDLGSYNEQFF. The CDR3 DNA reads TGCGCCAGCAGCTTGGATCTGGGCTCCTACAATGAGCAGTTCTTC.

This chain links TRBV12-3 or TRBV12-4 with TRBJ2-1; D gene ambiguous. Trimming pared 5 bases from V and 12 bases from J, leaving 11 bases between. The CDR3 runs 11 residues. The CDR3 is CASSPTPAQFF. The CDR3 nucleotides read TGTGCCAGCAGTCCGACCCCAGCGCAGTTCTTC.

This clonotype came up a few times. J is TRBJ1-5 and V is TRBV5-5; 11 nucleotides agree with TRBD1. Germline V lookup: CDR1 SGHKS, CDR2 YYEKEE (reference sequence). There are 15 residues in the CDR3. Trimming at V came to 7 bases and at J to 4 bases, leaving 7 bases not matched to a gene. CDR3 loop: CASGTGGFVNQPQHF. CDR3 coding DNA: TGTGCCAGCGGGACAGGGGGATTTGTAAATCAGCCCCAGCATTTT.

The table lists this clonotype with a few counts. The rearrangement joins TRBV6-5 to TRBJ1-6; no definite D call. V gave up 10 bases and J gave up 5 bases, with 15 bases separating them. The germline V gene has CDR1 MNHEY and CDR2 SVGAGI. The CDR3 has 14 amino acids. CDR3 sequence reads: CAKSGVLHNSPLHF. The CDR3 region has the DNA TGTGCCAAGTCCGGGGTGCTCCATAATTCACCCCTCCACTTT.

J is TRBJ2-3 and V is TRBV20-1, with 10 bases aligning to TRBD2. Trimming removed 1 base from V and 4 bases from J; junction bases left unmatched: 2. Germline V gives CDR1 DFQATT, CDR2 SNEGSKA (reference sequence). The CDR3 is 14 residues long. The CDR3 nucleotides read TGCAGTGCTAGAGTAGCGGGGGGCGCAGATACGCAGTATTTT. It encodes CSARVAGGADTQYF.

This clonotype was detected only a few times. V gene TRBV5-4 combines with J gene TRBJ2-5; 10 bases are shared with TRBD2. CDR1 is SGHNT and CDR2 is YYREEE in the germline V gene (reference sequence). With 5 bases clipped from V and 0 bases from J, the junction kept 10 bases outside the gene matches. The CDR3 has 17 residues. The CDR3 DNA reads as TGTGCCAGCAGTCCGGGGAAGCTAGCGGGGGACCAAGAGACCCAGTACTTC. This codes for CASSPGKLAGDQETQYF.

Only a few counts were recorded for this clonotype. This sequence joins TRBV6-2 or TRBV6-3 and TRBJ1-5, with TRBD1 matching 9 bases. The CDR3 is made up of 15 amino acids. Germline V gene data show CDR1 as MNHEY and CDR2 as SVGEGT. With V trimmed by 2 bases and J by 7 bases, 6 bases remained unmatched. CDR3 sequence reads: CASSYGTGFEQPQHF. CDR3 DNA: TGTGCCAGCAGTTACGGGACAGGGTTCGAACAGCCCCAGCATTTT.

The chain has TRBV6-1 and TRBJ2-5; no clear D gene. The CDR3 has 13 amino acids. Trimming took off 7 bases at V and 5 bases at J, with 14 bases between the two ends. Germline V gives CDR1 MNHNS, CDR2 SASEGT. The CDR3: CASIGYLGETQYF. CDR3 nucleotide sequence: TGTGCCAGCATAGGTTACCTGGGGGAGACCCAGTACTTC.

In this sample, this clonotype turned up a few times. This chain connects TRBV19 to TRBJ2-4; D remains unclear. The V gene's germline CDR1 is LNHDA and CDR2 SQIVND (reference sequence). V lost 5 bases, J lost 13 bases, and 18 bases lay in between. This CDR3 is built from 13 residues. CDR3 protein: CASSGPGLLRQYF. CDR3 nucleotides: TGTGCCAGTAGTGGTCCGGGCCTTCTCCGACAGTACTTC.

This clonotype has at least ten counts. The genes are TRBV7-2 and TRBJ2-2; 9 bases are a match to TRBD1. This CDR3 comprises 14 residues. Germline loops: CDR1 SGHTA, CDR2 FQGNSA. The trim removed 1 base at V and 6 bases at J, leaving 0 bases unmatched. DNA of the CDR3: TGTGCCAGCAGCTTAGGACAGGGGGCCGGGGAGCTGTTTTTT. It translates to CASSLGQGAGELFF. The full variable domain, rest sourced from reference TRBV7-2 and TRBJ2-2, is GAGVSQSPSNKVTEKGKDVELRCDPISGHTALYWYRQSLGQGLEFLIYFQGNSAPDKSGLPSDRFSAERTGGSVSTLTIQRTQQEDSAVYLCASSLGQGAGELFFGEGSRLTVL.

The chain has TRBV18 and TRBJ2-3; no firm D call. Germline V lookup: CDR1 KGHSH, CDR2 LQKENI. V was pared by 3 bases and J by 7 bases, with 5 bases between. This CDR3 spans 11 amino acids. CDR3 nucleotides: TGTGCCAGCTCACCGGTAAATACGCAGTATTTT. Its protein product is CASSPVNTQYF.

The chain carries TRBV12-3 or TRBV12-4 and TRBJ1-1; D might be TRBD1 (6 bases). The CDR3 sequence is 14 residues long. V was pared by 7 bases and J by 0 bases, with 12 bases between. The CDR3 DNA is TGTGCCAGCACCCGGGACAACTTGAACACTGAAGCTTTCTTT. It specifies CASTRDNLNTEAFF.

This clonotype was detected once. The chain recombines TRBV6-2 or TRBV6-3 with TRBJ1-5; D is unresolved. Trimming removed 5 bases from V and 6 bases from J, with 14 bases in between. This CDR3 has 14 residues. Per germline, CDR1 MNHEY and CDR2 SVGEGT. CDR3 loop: CASSDDGSSQPQHF. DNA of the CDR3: TGTGCCAGCAGTGACGACGGGTCCAGTCAGCCCCAGCATTTT.

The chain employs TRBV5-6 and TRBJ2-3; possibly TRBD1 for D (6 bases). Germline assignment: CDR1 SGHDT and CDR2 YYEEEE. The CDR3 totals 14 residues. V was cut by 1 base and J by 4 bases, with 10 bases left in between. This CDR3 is CASSLSGDADTQYF. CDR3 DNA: TGTGCCAGCAGCTTGTCAGGGGACGCAGATACGCAGTATTTT.

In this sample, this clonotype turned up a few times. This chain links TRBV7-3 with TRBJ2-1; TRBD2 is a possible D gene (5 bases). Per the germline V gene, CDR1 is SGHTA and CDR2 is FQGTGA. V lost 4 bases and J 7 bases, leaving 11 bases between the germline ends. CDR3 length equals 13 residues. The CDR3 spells CASSYTGINEQFF. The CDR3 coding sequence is TGTGCCAGCAGCTACACCGGGATTAATGAGCAGTTCTTC. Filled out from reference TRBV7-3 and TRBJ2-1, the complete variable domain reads GAGVSQTPSNKVTEKGKYVELRCDPISGHTALYWYRQSLGQGPEFLIYFQGTGAADDSGLPNDRFFAVRPEGSVSTLKIQRTERGDSAVYLCASSYTGINEQFFGPGTRLTVL.

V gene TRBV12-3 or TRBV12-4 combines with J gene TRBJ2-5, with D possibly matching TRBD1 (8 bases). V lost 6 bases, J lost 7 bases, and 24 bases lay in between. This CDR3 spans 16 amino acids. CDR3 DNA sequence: TGTGCCAGCAGGGGGGGGACAGGCCTCCCGATGGGGACCCAGTACTTC. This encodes CASRGGTGLPMGTQYF.

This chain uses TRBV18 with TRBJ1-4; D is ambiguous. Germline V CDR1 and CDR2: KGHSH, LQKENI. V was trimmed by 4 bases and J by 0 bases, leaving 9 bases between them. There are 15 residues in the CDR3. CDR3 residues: CASSLDGTTNEKLFF. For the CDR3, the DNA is TGTGCCAGCTCACTCGACGGCACAACTAATGAAAAACTGTTTTTT.

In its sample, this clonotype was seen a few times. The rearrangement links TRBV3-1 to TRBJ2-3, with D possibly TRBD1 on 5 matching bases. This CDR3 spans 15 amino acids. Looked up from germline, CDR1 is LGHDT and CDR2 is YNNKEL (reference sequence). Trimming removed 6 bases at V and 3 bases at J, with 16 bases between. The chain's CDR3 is CASRPTGRMTDTQYF. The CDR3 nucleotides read TGTGCCAGCAGACCCACAGGACGTATGACAGATACGCAGTATTTT.

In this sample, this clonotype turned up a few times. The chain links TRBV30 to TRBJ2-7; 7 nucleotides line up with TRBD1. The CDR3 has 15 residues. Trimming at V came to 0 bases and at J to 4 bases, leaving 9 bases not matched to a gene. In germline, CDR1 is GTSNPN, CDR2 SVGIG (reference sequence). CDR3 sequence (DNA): TGTGCCTGGAGTGTACCGAGGACAGGCCCTTACGAGCAGTACTTC. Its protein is CAWSVPRTGPYEQYF.

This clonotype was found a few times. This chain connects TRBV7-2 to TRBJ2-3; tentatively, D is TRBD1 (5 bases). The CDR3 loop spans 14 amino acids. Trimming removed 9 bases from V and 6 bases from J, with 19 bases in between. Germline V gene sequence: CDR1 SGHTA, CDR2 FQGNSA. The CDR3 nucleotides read TGTGCCAGTAAGCCTCCAGGGATTCGGGATACGCAGTATTTT. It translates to CASKPPGIRDTQYF.

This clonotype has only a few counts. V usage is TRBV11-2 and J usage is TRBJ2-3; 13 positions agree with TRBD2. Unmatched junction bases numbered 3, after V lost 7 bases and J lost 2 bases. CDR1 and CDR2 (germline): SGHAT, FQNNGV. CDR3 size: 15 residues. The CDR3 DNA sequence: TGTGCCAGCACTGGACTAGCGGGAGCCACAGATACGCAGTATTTT. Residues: CASTGLAGATDTQYF.

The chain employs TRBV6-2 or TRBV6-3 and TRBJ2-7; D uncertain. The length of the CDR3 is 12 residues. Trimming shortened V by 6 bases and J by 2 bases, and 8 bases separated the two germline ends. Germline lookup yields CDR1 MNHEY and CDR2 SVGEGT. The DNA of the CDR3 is TGTGCCAGCAGCAAGAACCCCTACGAGCAGTACTTC. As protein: CASSKNPYEQYF.

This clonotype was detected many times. CDR3 sequence reads: CASSLGRVQETQYF. The CDR3 region has the DNA TGTGCCAGCAGCTTGGGTCGGGTCCAAGAGACCCAGTACTTC. J is TRBJ2-5 and V is TRBV5-4; no clear D. Trimming removed 0 bases from V and 1 base from J, with 7 bases in between. CDR1 is SGHNT and CDR2 is YYREEE in the germline V gene (reference sequence). This CDR3 region has 14 residues. The whole variable domain, filled in from reference TRBV5-4 and TRBJ2-5, reads ETGVTQSPTHLIKTRGQQVTLRCSSQSGHNTVSWYQQALGQGPQFIFQYYREEENGRGNFPPRFSGLQFPNYSSELNVNALELDDSALYLCASSLGRVQETQYFGPGTRLLVL.

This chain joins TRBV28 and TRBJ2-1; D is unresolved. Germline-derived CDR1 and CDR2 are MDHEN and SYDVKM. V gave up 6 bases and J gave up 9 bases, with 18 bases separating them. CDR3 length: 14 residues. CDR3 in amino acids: CASSVLLLDGEQFF. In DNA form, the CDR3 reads TGTGCCAGCAGCGTCCTACTATTGGACGGTGAGCAGTTCTTC.

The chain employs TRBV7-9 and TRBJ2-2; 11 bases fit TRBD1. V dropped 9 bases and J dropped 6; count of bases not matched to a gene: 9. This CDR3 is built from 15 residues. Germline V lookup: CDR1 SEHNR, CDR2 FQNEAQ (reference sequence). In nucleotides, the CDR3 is TGTGCCAGTAGGCCCCCGGGACAGGGGGCCGGGGAGCTGTTTTTT. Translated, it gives CASRPPGQGAGELFF.

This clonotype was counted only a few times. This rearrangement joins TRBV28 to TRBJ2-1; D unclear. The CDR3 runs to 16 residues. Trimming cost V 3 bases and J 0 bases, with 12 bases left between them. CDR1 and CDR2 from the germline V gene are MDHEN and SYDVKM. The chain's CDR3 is CASSLAYGSSYNEQFF. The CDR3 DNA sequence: TGTGCCAGCAGTTTGGCATACGGTAGCTCCTACAATGAGCAGTTCTTC.

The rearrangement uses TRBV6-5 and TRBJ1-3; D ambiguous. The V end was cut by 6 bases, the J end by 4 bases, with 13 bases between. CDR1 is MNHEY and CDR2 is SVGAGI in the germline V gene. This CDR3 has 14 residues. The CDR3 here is CASRDPGHGNTIYF. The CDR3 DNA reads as TGTGCCAGCAGGGATCCAGGCCACGGAAACACCATATATTTT.

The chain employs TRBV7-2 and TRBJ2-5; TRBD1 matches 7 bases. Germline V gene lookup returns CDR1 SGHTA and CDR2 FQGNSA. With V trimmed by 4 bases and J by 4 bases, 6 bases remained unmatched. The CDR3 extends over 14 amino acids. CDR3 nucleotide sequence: TGTGCCAGCAGCTGGAACAGGGGCGGAGAGACCCAGTACTTC. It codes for CASSWNRGGETQYF.